A selection of T cell receptor beta chains follows, all from one sample in a study of shared T cell receptors in the human thymus. Measured with immunoSEQ multiplex PCR; TCRdb has only the in-frame clones, and not every one. The sample has about 660,000 clones, more than 75% seen once; the top ten hold about 0.01%. The same data also contributed to another study, on human thymus T cells.

Material: thymocytes. The receptors were gathered from a boy under two years old with a congenital heart defect. The CDR3 runs from the conserved cysteine through the conserved F or W. The D gene is left open where the match is weak. Only some rows state a clone size, as once, few, many or a class for expanded clones.

clone size	V gene	J gene	D gene	CDR3 protein	CDR3 DNA
NA	TRBV6-1	TRBJ2-7	TRBD2	CASSEAGDTSGLSYEQYF	TGTGCCAGCAGTGAGGCAGGAGACACTAGCGGGCTCTCCTACGAGCAGTACTTC
once	TRBV27	TRBJ2-6	NA	CASSLDRSPNSGANVLTF	TGTGCCAGCAGTTTAGACAGGTCCCCCAACTCTGGGGCCAACGTCCTGACTTTC
NA	TRBV5-1	TRBJ2-1	TRBD1	CASSLSGGEQFF	TGCGCCAGCAGCTTATCAGGGGGCGAGCAGTTCTTC
NA	TRBV9	TRBJ2-1	TRBD2	CASSASGLVGNEQFF	TGTGCCAGCAGCGCCTCGGGACTAGTCGGCAATGAGCAGTTCTTC
NA	TRBV11-3	TRBJ2-1	TRBD2	CASSLDPLAGGIQFF	TGTGCCAGCAGCTTAGATCCTCTAGCGGGAGGGATTCAGTTCTTC
NA	TRBV25-1	TRBJ1-1	TRBD1	CASSDFRGMNTEAFF	TGTGCCAGCAGTGACTTCAGGGGGATGAACACTGAAGCTTTCTTT
once	TRBV14	TRBJ1-1	TRBD1	CASSQGGQGAPNTEAFF	TGTGCCAGCAGCCAAGGGGGACAGGGAGCCCCGAACACTGAAGCTTTCTTT
NA	TRBV6-1	TRBJ2-7	TRBD2	CASRLAGEDYEQYF	TGTGCCAGCAGACTAGCGGGAGAAGACTACGAGCAGTACTTC
NA	TRBV29-1	TRBJ2-7	TRBD2	CSVEGLAGGTYEQYF	TGCAGCGTTGAAGGACTAGCGGGAGGAACGTACGAGCAGTACTTC
NA	TRBV4-2	TRBJ1-2	NA	CASSQEYSLNYGYTF	TGTGCCAGCAGCCAAGAATACAGCCTTAACTATGGCTACACCTTC
NA	TRBV29-1	TRBJ2-1	TRBD1	CSAPGTGVPSYNEQFF	TGCAGCGCCCCCGGGACAGGGGTCCCCTCCTACAATGAGCAGTTCTTC
NA	TRBV6-5	TRBJ2-1	TRBD2	CASSYPGLAGKYEQFF	TGTGCCAGCAGTTACCCCGGACTAGCGGGAAAATATGAGCAGTTCTTC
NA	TRBV15	TRBJ1-4	NA	CATSRDWVEGLGRDEKLFF	TGTGCCACCAGCAGAGATTGGGTAGAGGGATTGGGGAGGGATGAAAAACTGTTTTTT
NA	TRBV29-1	TRBJ2-2	NA	CSVVSTGELFF	TGCAGCGTTGTTTCAACCGGGGAGCTGTTTTTT
NA	TRBV9	TRBJ2-3	NA	CASSVGTVLSRDTQYF	TGTGCCAGCAGCGTTGGGACTGTACTCTCCCGGGATACGCAGTATTTT
NA	TRBV4-3	TRBJ2-3	TRBD2	CASSQGGTSGPSSTDTQYF	TGCGCCAGCAGCCAAGGGGGGACTAGCGGTCCCTCTAGCACAGATACGCAGTATTTT
NA	TRBV7-8	TRBJ2-1	TRBD2	CASSLVGGLAGGNEQFF	TGTGCCAGCAGCTTAGTAGGGGGACTAGCGGGAGGGAATGAGCAGTTCTTC
NA	TRBV5-4	TRBJ2-1	TRBD2	CASSLASSGRGDEQFF	TGTGCCAGCAGCTTGGCATCTAGCGGGCGGGGCGATGAGCAGTTCTTC
NA	TRBV5-1	TRBJ2-3	TRBD2	CASSLPSGRELTSDTQYF	TGCGCCAGCAGCTTGCCCTCCGGGCGGGAGTTGACATCAGATACGCAGTATTTT
NA	TRBV5-6	TRBJ2-7	NA	CASSLTPRERVYEQYF	TGTGCCAGCAGCCTAACCCCTCGGGAGAGGGTCTACGAGCAGTACTTC
few	TRBV4-1	TRBJ1-3	NA	CASSLNGQSFRSGNTIYF	TGCGCCAGCAGCCTTAACGGACAGTCCTTTAGGTCTGGAAACACCATATATTTT
NA	TRBV18	TRBJ2-7	TRBD2	CASSPGTAGLAGYEQYF	TGTGCCAGCTCACCAGGGACAGCGGGACTAGCAGGCTACGAGCAGTACTTC
NA	TRBV19	TRBJ1-2	NA	CASSIQGPNGYTF	TGTGCCAGTAGTATTCAGGGCCCGAATGGCTACACCTTC
NA	TRBV29-1	TRBJ2-5	NA	CSVVSRARETQYF	TGCAGCGTTGTAAGCAGGGCGAGGGAGACCCAGTACTTC
NA	TRBV9	TRBJ2-4	NA	CASSVAGLAKNIQYF	TGTGCCAGCAGCGTAGCAGGCCTAGCCAAAAACATTCAGTACTTC
NA	TRBV27	TRBJ2-1	TRBD1	CASSFRTGVDNEQFF	TGTGCCAGCAGTTTCCGGACAGGGGTCGACAATGAGCAGTTCTTC
few	TRBV4-1	TRBJ1-3	NA	CASSPSRTASGNTIYF	TGCGCCAGCAGCCCTAGCCGGACGGCCTCTGGAAACACCATATATTTT
NA	TRBV7-9	TRBJ2-7	TRBD2	CASSQGASGSSYEQYF	TGTGCCAGCAGCCAGGGAGCTAGCGGGAGCTCCTACGAGCAGTACTTC